The 26 T cell receptor beta chains below all came from one sample that was sequenced in a study of T cell responses to AZD1222 COVID-19 vaccine. The repertoire was sequenced with immunoSEQ multiplex PCR; TCRdb's copy has only in-frame clones and lacks some. This table holds around 140,000 clones, about 86% found once. Sequencing was performed on peripheral blood, taken 28 days after the second AZD1222 dose. The receptors were sampled from an adult who received the AZD1222 COVID-19 vaccine.

V is TRBV29-1 and J is TRBJ1-5, with D possibly TRBD1 on 6 matching bases. The V end was cut by 4 bases, the J end by 2 bases, with 9 bases between. The V gene's germline CDR1 is SQVTM and CDR2 ANQGSEA. CDR3 length: 13 residues. In DNA, the CDR3 is TGCAGCGTTGCAGGGGAGGGCAATCAGCCCCAGCATTTT. This sequence encodes CSVAGEGNQPQHF.

The chain joins TRBV11-2 to TRBJ1-1; D ambiguous. The CDR3 covers 13 residues. CDR1 is SGHAT and CDR2 is FQNNGV in the germline V gene. Trimming took off 0 bases at V and 7 bases at J, with 9 bases between the two ends. In DNA, the CDR3 is TGTGCCAGCAGCTTAGATCCGGGAGGTGAAGCTTTCTTT. This gives the protein CASSLDPGGEAFF.

This sequence joins TRBV5-1 and TRBJ2-2; TRBD2 aligns across 10 bases. In germline, CDR1 is SGHRS, CDR2 YFSETQ. The length of the CDR3 is 16 residues. J lost 5 bases, V lost 3 bases, and 7 bases had no gene match. As DNA, the CDR3 is TGCGCCAGCAGCTCATCTAGCGGGGGAATAACCGGGGAGCTGTTTTTT. It codes for CASSSSSGGITGELFF.

V and J are TRBV28 and TRBJ1-6; D may be TRBD1 (5 bases). CDR1 MDHEN and CDR2 SYDVKM come from the germline V gene. V lost 6 bases to trimming and J lost 7 bases, with 16 bases between them. The CDR3 sequence is 15 residues long. CDR3: CASSPRDRPNSPLHF. DNA for the CDR3: TGTGCCAGCAGCCCACGGGACCGCCCGAATTCACCCCTCCACTTT.

The J gene is TRBJ2-7, the V gene TRBV4-1, with D hard to call. Trimming stripped 4 bases from V and 0 bases from J, with 13 bases between. CDR1 is MGHRA and CDR2 is YSYEKL in the germline V gene. This CDR3 contains 15 residues. The CDR3 loop is CASSRVRHPSYEQYF. For the CDR3, the DNA is TGCGCCAGCAGCCGCGTAAGACATCCCTCCTACGAGCAGTACTTC.

The CDR3 nucleotides read TGCGCCAGCAGCTTGGGGACCAACCCCGGTTCACCCCTCCACTTT. The encoded protein is CASSLGTNPGSPLHF. The gene calls are TRBV5-1 and TRBJ1-6; D unclear. Germline values: CDR1 SGHRS, CDR2 YFSETQ. Trimming left V 0 bases short and J 9 bases short, with 13 bases between. This CDR3 is 15 amino acids long.

This CDR3 is CASLIPGTDYGYTF. In DNA, the CDR3 is TGTGCCAGCCTAATCCCTGGGACAGACTATGGCTACACCTTC. The V and J genes are TRBV6-5 and TRBJ1-2, with 7 nucleotides matching TRBD1. Looked up from germline, CDR1 is MNHEY and CDR2 is SVGAGI. V lost 8 bases, J lost 3 bases, and 9 bases stayed unmatched. CDR3 length: 14 amino acids.

The chain recombines TRBV18 with TRBJ1-1; no definite D call. The CDR3 length is 17 residues. Germline V gene data show CDR1 as KGHSH and CDR2 as LQKENI. Trimming took 4 bases from V and 4 from J, leaving 22 bases between them. The CDR3 nucleotides read TGTGCCAGCTCACTTGACCTACTCAGCCGTGGGGTCACTGAAGCTTTCTTT. It translates to CASSLDLLSRGVTEAFF.

The V call is TRBV24-1, the J call TRBJ2-3; D may match TRBD1 or TRBD2 (6 bases each). Germline CDR1 is KGHDR and CDR2 is SFDVKD. Deletions cut 3 bases from V and 4 bases from J, with 13 bases between. CDR3 length: 15 amino acids. CDR3 nucleotides: TGTGCCACCAGTGATAGGGGGGAAAGAGCAGATACGCAGTATTTT. Protein sequence: CATSDRGERADTQYF.

The CDR3 here is CASSQESPPTSGLAGDTQYF. CDR3 DNA sequence: TGTGCCAGCAGCCAAGAAAGCCCGCCAACTAGCGGCCTAGCGGGAGATACGCAGTATTTT. The chain is built from TRBV4-2 and TRBJ2-3; TRBD2 matches 8 bases. The germline V gene has CDR1 LGHNA and CDR2 YNFKEQ. V was pared by 0 bases and J by 5 bases, with 19 bases of the junction left unmatched. This CDR3 comprises 20 residues.

This clone has more than one count but fewer than ten. This chain connects TRBV28 to TRBJ2-2; D may be TRBD2 (5 bases). Trimming left V 10 bases short and J 4 bases short, with 22 bases between. CDR3 size: 16 residues. Germline V gene sequence: CDR1 MDHEN, CDR2 SYDVKM. The DNA of the CDR3 is TGTGCCACCCCTCTCAAGAGCGATGGAGGCACCGGGGAGCTGTTTTTT. It specifies CATPLKSDGGTGELFF.

This chain joins TRBV19 and TRBJ2-7, with 9 bases fitting TRBD2. The germline gives CDR1 LNHDA, CDR2 SQIVND (reference sequence). CDR3 length: 15 amino acids. The trim removed 6 bases at V and 3 bases at J, leaving 9 bases unmatched. The CDR3 bases are TGTGCCAGTAGCCTTTCCGGACTAGCGCACTACGAGCAGTACTTC. The encoded protein is CASSLSGLAHYEQYF.

The chain carries TRBV5-6 and TRBJ1-6; the D is unclear. The ends were cut back, 0 bases at V and 6 bases at J, with 7 bases in the middle. CDR1 is SGHDT, CDR2 YYEEEE, per germline. The CDR3 loop spans 14 amino acids. The CDR3: CASSLGLGNSPLHF. The CDR3 DNA reads as TGTGCCAGCAGCTTGGGCCTGGGTAATTCACCCCTCCACTTT.

The chain carries TRBV9 and TRBJ2-1, with D possibly being TRBD1 (6 bases). CDR3 length equals 16 residues. V was shortened by 3 bases and J by 2 bases, with 15 bases between the two germline ends. CDR1 is SGDLS, CDR2 YYNGEE, per germline. The DNA for the CDR3 is TGTGCCAGCAGCGCCGGGCCCGGGGACACCTACAATGAGCAGTTCTTC. The encoded protein is CASSAGPGDTYNEQFF.

This chain connects TRBV5-6 to TRBJ2-4; TRBD1 is a possible D gene (5 bases). The CDR3 is 16 residues long. Germline CDR1 reads SGHDT; CDR2 reads YYEEEE. With 4 bases removed from V and 1 base from J, the gap between germline ends came to 15 bases. DNA of the CDR3: TGTGCCAGCAGCGGAGACAGCGACGGGGCCAAAAACATTCAGTACTTC. Protein: CASSGDSDGAKNIQYF. Looking up the rest from reference TRBV5-6 and TRBJ2-4 gives the full variable domain: DAGVTQSPTHLIKTRGQQVTLRCSPKSGHDTVSWYQQALGQGPQFIFQYYEEEERQRGNFPDRFSGHQFPNYSSELNVNALLLGDSALYLCASSGDSDGAKNIQYFGAGTRLSVL.

The V call is TRBV7-2, the J call TRBJ1-1, with a possible D match to TRBD1 (5 bases). Germline CDR1 and CDR2: SGHTA and FQGNSA. Trimming took 0 bases from V and 7 from J, leaving 9 bases between them. The CDR3 totals 13 residues. The CDR3 DNA is TGTGCCAGCAGCTTAGCGCGAAGGGGTGAAGCTTTCTTT. This encodes CASSLARRGEAFF.

The rearrangement links TRBV19 to TRBJ2-7; 10 positions agree with TRBD2. The CDR3 extends over 14 amino acids. V dropped 5 bases and J dropped 5; count of bases not matched to a gene: 6. Germline CDR1 reads LNHDA; CDR2 reads SQIVND (reference sequence). The CDR3 protein is CASSVEREGNEQYF. CDR3 DNA sequence: TGTGCCAGTAGTGTGGAGCGGGAGGGTAACGAGCAGTACTTC.

The J gene is TRBJ1-2, the V gene TRBV5-6; 9 bases fit TRBD1. With 0 bases clipped from V and 6 bases from J, the junction kept 3 bases outside the gene matches. The germline CDR1 and CDR2 sequences are SGHDT and YYEEEE. The CDR3 is made up of 14 amino acids. The CDR3 is CASSLGDRDHGYTF. The CDR3 DNA is TGTGCCAGCAGCTTGGGGGACAGGGACCATGGCTACACCTTC.

This clone has only one observation. The gene calls are TRBV7-2 and TRBJ1-6; tentative D call: TRBD1 (5 bases). Trimming left V 1 base short and J 6 bases short, with 10 bases between. Germline CDR1 reads SGHTA; CDR2 reads FQGNSA. The CDR3 is 15 residues long. The CDR3 loop reads CASSLESGTNSPLHF. CDR3 in DNA: TGTGCCAGCAGCTTAGAATCGGGGACTAATTCACCCCTCCACTTT.

The chain employs TRBV6-6 and TRBJ2-1; 13 nucleotides match TRBD2. J gave up 9 bases and V 6 bases, and 11 bases lay outside the gene matches. The CDR3 has 16 amino acids. The germline V gene has CDR1 MNHNY and CDR2 SVGAGI (reference sequence). The CDR3 protein is CASSGTSGNKFGEQFF. CDR3 coding DNA: TGTGCCAGCAGCGGGACTAGCGGGAACAAATTCGGTGAGCAGTTCTTC.

The V gene is TRBV7-8, the J gene TRBJ1-5; weak D call: TRBD1 (5 bases). The CDR3 totals 16 residues. Per the germline V gene, CDR1 is SGHVS and CDR2 is FQNEAQ. V lost 7 bases and J 0 bases, leaving 16 bases between the germline ends. The CDR3 is CASNPAGPSSNQPQHF. CDR3 DNA sequence: TGTGCCAGCAACCCGGCGGGACCCAGTAGCAATCAGCCCCAGCATTTT.

About this clone itself: The same CDR3 is also encoded by other DNA sequences in this sample. The chain recombines TRBV20-1 with TRBJ1-1; D is unresolved. Between the trimmed V and J ends, which lost 3 bases and 1 base, there was a span of 3 bases. CDR1 and CDR2 (germline): DFQATT, SNEGSKA (reference sequence). This CDR3 region has 11 residues. The CDR3 DNA is TGCAGTGCTAGGAGGAACACTGAAGCTTTCTTT. Its translation is CSARRNTEAFF.

The J gene is TRBJ2-5, the V gene TRBV18; D not resolved. The germline gives CDR1 KGHSH, CDR2 LQKENI. The CDR3 has 12 amino acids. Trimming stripped 5 bases from V and 6 bases from J, with 10 bases between. CDR3 region: CASSSTDKTQYF. CDR3 coding DNA: TGTGCCAGCTCAAGCACCGACAAGACCCAGTACTTC. Full variable domain (rest looked up from reference TRBV18 and TRBJ2-5): NAGVMQNPRHLVRRRGQEARLRCSPMKGHSHVYWYRQLPEEGLKFMVYLQKENIIDESGMPKERFSAEFPKEGPSILRIQQVVRGDSAAYFCASSSTDKTQYFGPGTRLLVL.

This chain links TRBV5-1 with TRBJ1-1; D gene ambiguous. Looked up from germline, CDR1 is SGHRS and CDR2 is YFSETQ. Deletions cut 0 bases from V and 1 base from J, with 4 bases between. This CDR3 spans 13 amino acids. The CDR3 loop reads CASSLGANTEAFF. The DNA of the CDR3 is TGCGCCAGCAGCTTGGGGGCGAACACTGAAGCTTTCTTT.

This chain joins TRBV29-1 and TRBJ2-4, with TRBD2 matching over 7 bases. J was trimmed by 1 base and V by 0 bases; bases with no gene match: 3. This CDR3 comprises 15 residues. From germline, CDR1 is SQVTM and CDR2 ANQGSEA. CDR3 loop: CSVEDGGVAKNIQYF. In DNA form, the CDR3 reads TGCAGCGTTGAAGATGGGGGGGTGGCCAAAAACATTCAGTACTTC.

The rearrangement joins TRBV7-9 to TRBJ1-3, with TRBD1 as a possible D gene (5 bases). Between the trimmed V and J ends, which lost 2 bases and 4 bases, there was a span of 18 bases. The CDR3 runs to 17 residues. Per the germline V gene, CDR1 is SEHNR and CDR2 is FQNEAQ (reference sequence). CDR3: CASSLKATADAGNTIYF. Written as DNA, the CDR3 is TGTGCCAGCAGCTTAAAAGCGACAGCCGACGCCGGAAACACCATATATTTT.